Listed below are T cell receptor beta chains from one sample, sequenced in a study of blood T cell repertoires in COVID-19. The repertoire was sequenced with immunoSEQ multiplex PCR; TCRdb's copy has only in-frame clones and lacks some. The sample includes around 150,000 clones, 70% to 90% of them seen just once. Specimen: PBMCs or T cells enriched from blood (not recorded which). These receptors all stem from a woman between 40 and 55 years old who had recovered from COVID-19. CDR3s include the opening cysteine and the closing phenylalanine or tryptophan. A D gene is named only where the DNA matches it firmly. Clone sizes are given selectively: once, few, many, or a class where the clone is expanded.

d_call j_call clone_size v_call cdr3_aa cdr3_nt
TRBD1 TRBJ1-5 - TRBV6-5 CASRDSQYSNQPQHF TGTGCCAGTCGGGACAGTCAATATAGCAATCAGCCCCAGCATTTT
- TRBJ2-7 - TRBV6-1 CASSEDYSYEQYF TGTGCCAGCAGTGAAGACTACTCCTACGAGCAGTACTTC
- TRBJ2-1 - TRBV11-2 CASSLGAGILEQFF TGTGCCAGCAGCTTAGGGGCCGGGATCCTTGAGCAGTTCTTC
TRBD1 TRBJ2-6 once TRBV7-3 CASSFRTGLGGANVLTF TGTGCCAGCAGCTTTCGGACAGGACTCGGGGGGGCCAACGTCCTGACTTTC
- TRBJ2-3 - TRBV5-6 CASSSVDTQYF TGTGCCAGCAGCTCGGTTGATACGCAGTATTTT
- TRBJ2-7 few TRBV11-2 CASSLSSTYEQYF TGTGCCAGCAGCTTATCTAGCACCTACGAGCAGTACTTC
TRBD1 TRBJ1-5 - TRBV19 CASSMVQGASNQPQHF TGTGCCAGTAGTATGGTCCAGGGGGCAAGCAATCAGCCCCAGCATTTT
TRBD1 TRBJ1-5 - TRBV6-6 CASSKEGQDPNQPQHF TGTGCCAGCAGTAAAGAAGGACAGGATCCAAATCAGCCCCAGCATTTT
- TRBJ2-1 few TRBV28 CASSKSGNEQFF TGTGCCAGCAGTAAGAGCGGCAATGAGCAGTTCTTC
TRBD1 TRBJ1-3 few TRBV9 CASSGRGLYAGNTIYF TGTGCCAGCAGCGGAAGGGGGCTTTACGCTGGAAACACCATATATTTT